The 8 T cell receptor beta chains listed next were all sequenced from one sample in a study of blood T cell repertoires in COVID-19 (dated by TCRdb to 2020 to 2022). The receptor library was made with the immunoSEQ multiplex PCR assay. TCRdb retrieved this table from immuneACCESS and kept in-frame rearrangements only. Not all clones are present; in checked studies, unresolved V genes account for under half, and no reason is known for the remainder. The sample table shows over 350,000 clones, and approximately 89% are seen once. The top ten hold more than 0.85% of the sample. The sequenced sample was PBMCs or T cells enriched from blood (not recorded which). The receptors derive from a woman between 40 and 55 years old who had been exposed to COVID-19.

The CDR3 DNA follows: TGCGCCAGCAGCCAAGAGGTACAGGGCCCCCCCACAGATACGCAGTATTTT. Translated: CASSQEVQGPPTDTQYF. The gene calls are TRBV4-3 and TRBJ2-3, with TRBD1 as a possible D gene (6 bases). The V gene lost 0 bases and the J gene lost 2 bases, with 15 bases spanning the gap. The CDR3 is made up of 17 amino acids. Germline CDR1 and CDR2: LGHNA and YSLEER.

This clone was picked up one time. This sequence joins TRBV5-4 and TRBJ2-2, with 8 nucleotides matching TRBD1. V lost 5 bases to trimming and J lost 5 bases; unmatched junction nucleotides: 8. Per the germline V gene, CDR1 is SGHNT and CDR2 is YYREEE (reference sequence). The CDR3 spans 15 residues. This CDR3 is CASSLQGAWTGELFF. CDR3 sequence (DNA): TGTGCCAGCAGTCTTCAGGGGGCGTGGACCGGGGAGCTGTTTTTT. Full variable domain (outside the CDR3, taken from reference TRBV5-4 and TRBJ2-2): ETGVTQSPTHLIKTRGQQVTLRCSSQSGHNTVSWYQQALGQGPQFIFQYYREEENGRGNFPPRFSGLQFPNYSSELNVNALELDDSALYLCASSLQGAWTGELFFGEGSRLTVL.

The V call is TRBV7-8, the J call TRBJ2-3; the match to TRBD1 covers 7 bases. CDR1 and CDR2 (germline): SGHVS, FQNEAQ. The CDR3 sequence is 17 residues long. V was clipped by 3 bases and J by 0 bases; unmatched bases: 9. Here the CDR3 reads CASSLPGGVPSTDTQYF. DNA for the CDR3: TGTGCCAGCAGCTTGCCAGGGGGTGTACCTAGCACAGATACGCAGTATTTT.

The rearrangement uses TRBV11-3 and TRBJ2-1; the match to TRBD1 covers 7 bases. V gave up 1 base and J gave up 6 bases; unmatched junction bases: 6. Germline CDR1 reads SGHNT; CDR2 reads YENEEA. This CDR3 region has 15 residues. CDR3 in DNA: TGTGCCAGCAGCTTAGGCAGGGGGATGTCCAATGAGCAGTTCTTC. As protein: CASSLGRGMSNEQFF.

The chain recombines TRBV18 with TRBJ1-2; D is possibly TRBD1 (5 bases). The CDR3 runs to 15 residues. Per germline, CDR1 KGHSH and CDR2 LQKENI. The V end was cut by 1 base, the J end by 1 base, with 10 bases between. CDR3 sequence: CASSPQGTRNYGYTF. For the CDR3, the DNA is TGTGCCAGCTCACCACAGGGGACTCGTAACTATGGCTACACCTTC.

The CDR3: CASSLGGDGNTIYF. Written as DNA, the CDR3 is TGTGCCAGTTCTTTGGGGGGGGACGGAAACACCATATATTTT. The gene calls are TRBV19 and TRBJ1-3; perhaps TRBD1 as D (5 bases). Germline-derived CDR1 and CDR2 are LNHDA and SQIVND (reference sequence). Trimming left V 8 bases short and J 4 bases short, with 15 bases between. The CDR3 consists of 14 residues.

The count of this clone is one. The chain couples TRBV9 to TRBJ2-2; possible D gene TRBD1, 6 bases. The CDR3 extends over 17 amino acids. Germline V gene data show CDR1 as SGDLS and CDR2 as YYNGEE. Trimming cost V 4 bases and J 0 bases, with 16 bases left between them. The CDR3 DNA reads as TGTGCCAGCAGCCCTAAGACAGGCTCGACGAACACCGGGGAGCTGTTTTTT. Amino acids: CASSPKTGSTNTGELFF.

This chain uses TRBV30 with TRBJ1-1, with D maybe TRBD1 (6 bases). Trimming left V 4 bases short and J 4 bases short, with 10 bases between. There are 12 residues in the CDR3. Germline assignment: CDR1 GTSNPN and CDR2 SVGIG (reference sequence). CDR3 in DNA: TGTGCCTGGACAGACAGGTTCACTGAAGCTTTCTTT. Encoded protein: CAWTDRFTEAFF.